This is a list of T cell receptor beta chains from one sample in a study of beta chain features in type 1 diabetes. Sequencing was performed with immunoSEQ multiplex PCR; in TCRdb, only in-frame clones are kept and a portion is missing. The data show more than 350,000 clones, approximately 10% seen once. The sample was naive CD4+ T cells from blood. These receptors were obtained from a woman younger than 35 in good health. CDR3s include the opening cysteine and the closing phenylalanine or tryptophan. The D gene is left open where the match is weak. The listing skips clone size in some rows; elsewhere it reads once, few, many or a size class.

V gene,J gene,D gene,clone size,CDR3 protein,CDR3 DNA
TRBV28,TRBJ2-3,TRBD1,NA,CASSRTGVGTDTQYF,TGTGCCAGCAGTCGGACAGGGGTAGGCACAGATACGCAGTATTTT
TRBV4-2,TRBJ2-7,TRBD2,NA,CASSQALAGLYEQYF,TGTGCCAGCAGCCAAGCGCTAGCGGGACTATACGAGCAGTACTTC
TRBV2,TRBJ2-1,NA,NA,CASSRKQERQFF,TGTGCCAGCAGTCGAAAACAAGAGCGGCAGTTCTTC
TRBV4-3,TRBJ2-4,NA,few,CASSRSRKGPAGNIQYF,TGCGCCAGCAGCCGCTCCCGCAAGGGGCCCGCAGGGAACATTCAGTACTTC
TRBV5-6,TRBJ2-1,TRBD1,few,CASSLDGRGYNEQFF,TGTGCCAGCAGCTTGGATGGCAGGGGGTACAATGAGCAGTTCTTC
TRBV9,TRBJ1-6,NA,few,CASSVQPGLDNSPLHF,TGTGCCAGCAGCGTCCAACCGGGGTTAGATAATTCACCCCTCCACTTT
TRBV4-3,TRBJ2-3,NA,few,CASSQRLRTDTQYF,TGCGCCAGCAGCCAACGACTGCGCACAGATACGCAGTATTTT
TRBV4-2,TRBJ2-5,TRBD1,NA,CASSLGTGGGETQYF,TGTGCCAGCAGCCTCGGGACAGGGGGCGGGGAGACCCAGTACTTC
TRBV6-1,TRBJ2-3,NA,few,CASSGRTPSTDTQYF,TGTGCCAGCAGTGGAAGGACACCTAGCACAGATACGCAGTATTTT
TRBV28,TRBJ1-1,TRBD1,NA,CASSLYNGQGGTEAFF,TGTGCCAGCAGTTTGTACAATGGACAGGGCGGCACTGAAGCTTTCTTT
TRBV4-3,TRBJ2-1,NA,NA,CASSSSRGTAYNEQFF,TGCGCCAGCAGCTCCTCCCGCGGGACAGCCTACAATGAGCAGTTCTTC
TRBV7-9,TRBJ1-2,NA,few,CASSLNTDYGYTF,TGTGCCAGCAGCTTAAACACAGACTATGGCTACACCTTC
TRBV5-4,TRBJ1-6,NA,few,CASSFGAGLRDGSPLHF,TGTGCCAGCAGCTTCGGAGCTGGGTTGCGCGACGGTTCACCCCTCCACTTT
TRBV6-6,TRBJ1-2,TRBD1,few,CASTSTGIGYTF,TGTGCCAGCACCTCGACAGGGATCGGCTACACCTTC
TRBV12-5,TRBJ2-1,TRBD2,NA,CASGPSPVGGNEQFF,TGTGCTAGTGGGCCCTCCCCCGTGGGAGGGAATGAGCAGTTCTTC
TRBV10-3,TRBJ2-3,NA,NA,CAISESADTQYF,TGTGCCATCAGTGAGTCAGCAGATACGCAGTATTTT
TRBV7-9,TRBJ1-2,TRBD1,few,CASSLIGTGTYGYTF,TGTGCCAGCAGCTTAATCGGGACAGGCACCTATGGCTACACCTTC
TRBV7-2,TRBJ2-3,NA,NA,CASSLALARTDTQYF,TGTGCCAGCAGCTTAGCGCTAGCGCGCACAGATACGCAGTATTTT
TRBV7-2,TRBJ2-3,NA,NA,CASSLGQSTDTQYF,TGTGCCAGCAGCTTAGGACAGTCCACAGATACGCAGTATTTT
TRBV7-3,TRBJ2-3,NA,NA,CASSLRLNTDTQYF,TGTGCCAGCAGCTTAAGACTCAACACAGATACGCAGTATTTT
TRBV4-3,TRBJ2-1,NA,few,CASSQVVTRVGEQFF,TGCGCCAGCAGCCAAGTGGTCACGCGGGTTGGAGAGCAGTTCTTC
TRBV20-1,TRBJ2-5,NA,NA,CSARGGETQYF,TGCAGTGCTAGAGGGGGGGAGACCCAGTACTTC
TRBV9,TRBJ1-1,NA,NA,CASSPSPRGGTEAFF,TGTGCCAGCAGCCCAAGCCCCCGGGGGGGCACTGAAGCTTTCTTT
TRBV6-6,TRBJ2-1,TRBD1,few,CASSGQTGAYNEQFF,TGTGCCAGCAGTGGCCAGACAGGGGCCTACAATGAGCAGTTCTTC